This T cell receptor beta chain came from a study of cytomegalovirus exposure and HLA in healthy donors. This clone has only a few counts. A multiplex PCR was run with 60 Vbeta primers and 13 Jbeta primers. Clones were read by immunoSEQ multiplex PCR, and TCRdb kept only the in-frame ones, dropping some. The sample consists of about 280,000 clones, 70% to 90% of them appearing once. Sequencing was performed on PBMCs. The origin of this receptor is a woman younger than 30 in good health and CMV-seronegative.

The CDR3 here is CASSFGRGNTEAFF. CDR3 bases: TGCGCCAGCAGCTTCGGGCGGGGGAACACTGAAGCTTTCTTT. V gene TRBV5-1 combines with J gene TRBJ1-1, with unresolved D. The CDR3 consists of 14 residues. V lost 2 bases and J 1 base, leaving 9 bases between the germline ends. Germline V gene sequence: CDR1 SGHRS, CDR2 YFSETQ. Full variable domain (remainder filled in from reference TRBV5-1 and TRBJ1-1): KAGVTQTPRYLIKTRGQQVTLSCSPISGHRSVSWYQQTPGQGLQFLFEYFSETQRNKGNFPGRFSGRQFSNSRSEMNVSTLELGDSALYLCASSFGRGNTEAFFGQGTRLTVV.